This T cell receptor (beta chain) is drawn from a study of CD8 T cell repertoires and HIV-1 epitope variants. Looking at the study overall: Each of Twenty-five Gag and Nef epitope peptides stimulated a separate culture. 1M T cells were kept uncultured as a baseline.

TCR beta CDR3 was sequenced at survey depth on immunoSEQ. Clones were read by immunoSEQ multiplex PCR, and TCRdb kept only the in-frame ones, dropping some. Here the sample spans 5,500 to 7,000 clones, under 70% being singletons. Trimming stripped 5 bases from V and 5 bases from J, with 12 bases between. Germline CDR1 MNHEY, CDR2 SMNVEV (reference sequence). The CDR3 totals 13 residues. On this clone: Its antigen is still unknown.

Study findings and constraints: A handful of clonotypes recognized Nef KF9, one HW9, none TAALDMSHF.

The genes are TRBV27 and TRBJ1-2; D is ambiguous. The clonotype was recovered from a male donor with HIV. The sample was cultured CD8+ T cells derived from PBMCs. In DNA, the CDR3 is TGTGCCAGCAGTGGCACAGCGGGATATGGCTACACCTTC. Translation: CASSGTAGYGYTF.